A single T cell receptor (beta chain) is shown here with its context. Its antigen remains unknown. Diagnoses were established using clinical symptoms, serum thyroxine and TRAb, thyroid ultrasound and orbital computed tomography. Template material for amplifying TCR beta CDR3 regions consisted of RNA transcripts. The TCR CDR3 first-round RT-PCR relied on the HTBI primer set. In TCRdb, the multiplex PCR reads were re-called with MiXCR into one record per CDR3 protein. Among 400,000 or so distinct CDR3 sequences listed, around 15% were seen once. The CDR3 length is 15 residues. V was clipped by 6 bases and J by 9 bases, with 20 bases between them. The sample belongs to a study of T cells in Graves' hyperthyroidism and ophthalmopathy. Whole-study findings and limits: By a 13 V-J model, ophthalmopathy was set apart from stable hyperthyroidism. Most clonotypes that expanded in the thyroid above 0.001 also showed up in blood.

Source material: blood. V is TRBV12-3 or TRBV12-4 and J is TRBJ1-4; possibly TRBD1 for D (6 bases). The source is a woman aged 55-70 years with Graves' ophthalmopathy. Written as DNA, the CDR3 is TGTGCCAGCAGGGGGGGCGGGACCAGGGAGAAAAAACTGTTTTTT. Protein sequence: CASRGGGTREKKLFF.